These 32 T cell receptor beta chains came from one sample sequenced in a study of cytomegalovirus exposure and HLA in healthy donors. Primers: 60 Vbeta forward and 13 Jbeta reverse. The protocol was immunoSEQ multiplex PCR, while the TCRdb copy is restricted to in-frame clones and leaves out a portion. Of over 150,000 clones in the sample, roughly 80% were seen once. The sequenced sample consisted of PBMCs. These receptors came from a man between 25 and 39 years old in good health and CMV-seropositive.

V and J are TRBV4-1 and TRBJ1-2; TRBD1 aligns across 7 bases. V was pared by 2 bases and J by 0 bases, with 6 bases of the junction left unmatched. The CDR3 is 16 residues long. Germline CDR1 is MGHRA and CDR2 is YSYEKL. Here the CDR3 reads CASSQRDSATNYGYTF. CDR3 nucleotide sequence: TGCGCCAGCAGCCAAAGGGACAGCGCAACTAACTATGGCTACACCTTC.

The sample holds a few counts of this clone. The chain couples TRBV4-1 to TRBJ2-5; D is unresolved. CDR1 and CDR2 from the germline V gene are MGHRA and YSYEKL. Trimming shortened V by 0 bases and J by 2 bases, and 7 bases separated the two germline ends. This CDR3 comprises 14 residues. DNA of the CDR3: TGCGCCAGCAGCCAAGACATACAGCAAGAGACCCAGTACTTC. Its protein product is CASSQDIQQETQYF.

V and J are TRBV5-1 and TRBJ1-1; TRBD1 matches 9 bases. V lost 4 bases, J lost 4 bases, and 5 bases stayed unmatched. Germline V lookup: CDR1 SGHRS, CDR2 YFSETQ. This CDR3 comprises 14 residues. CDR3 sequence: CASSLQGASTEAFF. The CDR3 nucleotides are TGCGCCAGCAGCCTACAGGGGGCATCCACTGAAGCTTTCTTT.

The V and J genes are TRBV5-1 and TRBJ2-7; 9 bases fit TRBD1. Germline lookup yields CDR1 SGHRS and CDR2 YFSETQ. The CDR3 spans 16 residues. Germline trimming cut 5 bases from V and 6 bases from J; bases unmatched to any gene: 15. CDR3 residues: CASRRIAGTGWGEQYF. The CDR3 nucleotides read TGCGCCAGCAGGAGAATCGCTGGGACAGGGTGGGGCGAGCAGTACTTC.

This chain joins TRBV5-6 and TRBJ1-5, with 10 bases that match TRBD1. The CDR3 totals 15 residues. The V and J ends lost 3 bases and 6 bases, in that order; junction bases with no gene match: 6. Per germline, CDR1 SGHDT and CDR2 YYEEEE. The CDR3 DNA reads as TGTGCCAGCAGCTGGGGGACAGGGGCCGTTCAGCCCCAGCATTTT. As protein: CASSWGTGAVQPQHF. The whole variable domain, filled in from reference TRBV5-6 and TRBJ1-5, reads DAGVTQSPTHLIKTRGQQVTLRCSPKSGHDTVSWYQQALGQGPQFIFQYYEEEERQRGNFPDRFSGHQFPNYSSELNVNALLLGDSALYLCASSWGTGAVQPQHFGDGTRLSIL.

The chain carries TRBV30 and TRBJ1-2, with TRBD1 as a possible D gene (6 bases). Germline V gene sequence: CDR1 GTSNPN, CDR2 SVGIG (reference sequence). Deletions cut 2 bases from V and 4 bases from J, with 14 bases between. The CDR3 is 14 residues long. CDR3 DNA sequence: TGTGCCTGGAGTTCATGGACAGCATTCTATGGCTACACCTTC. Translating it yields CAWSSWTAFYGYTF.

The CDR3 region is CASSLAEARNTGELFF. In nucleotides, the CDR3 is TGCGCCAGCAGCTTGGCCGAGGCAAGGAACACCGGGGAGCTGTTTTTT. This chain uses TRBV5-1 with TRBJ2-2, with D hard to call. CDR3 length equals 16 residues. Germline V gene lookup returns CDR1 SGHRS and CDR2 YFSETQ. Trimming shortened V by 0 bases and J by 1 base, and 10 bases separated the two germline ends.

The J gene is TRBJ2-5, the V gene TRBV5-1; D perhaps matches TRBD1 (6 bases). V dropped 6 bases and J dropped 5 bases, with 17 bases sitting between them. Germline CDR1 SGHRS, CDR2 YFSETQ. This CDR3 comprises 14 residues. The chain's CDR3 is CASTLTSGAETQYF. CDR3 DNA sequence: TGCGCCAGCACCCTGACCTCAGGGGCTGAGACCCAGTACTTC.

V gene TRBV12-5 combines with J gene TRBJ2-5, with D possibly TRBD2 on 6 matching bases. Germline V CDR1 and CDR2: LGHNT, FRNRAP. This CDR3 is built from 14 residues. V lost 7 bases and J lost 1, with 13 bases in between. The CDR3: CASALSGLQETQYF. Here the CDR3 DNA reads TGTGCTAGTGCCCTCAGCGGGCTCCAAGAGACCCAGTACTTC. Variable domain in full (rest from reference TRBV12-5 and TRBJ2-5): DARVTQTPRHKVTEMGQEVTMRCQPILGHNTVFWYRQTMMQGLELLAYFRNRAPLDDSGMPKDRFSAEMPDATLATLKIQPSEPRDSAVYFCASALSGLQETQYFGPGTRLLVL.

V is TRBV7-6 and J is TRBJ1-2; 7 bases are shared with TRBD1. This CDR3 is 15 amino acids long. Germline V gene data show CDR1 as SGHVS and CDR2 as FNYEAQ. V was pared by 1 base and J by 4 bases, with 6 bases of the junction left unmatched. Here the CDR3 DNA reads TGTGCCAGCAGCTTAGATATAGGGGGCGGCTATGGCTACACCTTC. Translating gives CASSLDIGGGYGYTF.

The rearrangement uses TRBV4-1 and TRBJ1-6; perhaps TRBD1 as D (5 bases). This CDR3 is built from 15 residues. Germline V gene sequence: CDR1 MGHRA, CDR2 YSYEKL. V was shortened by 0 bases and J by 9 bases, with 12 bases between the two germline ends. CDR3 sequence: CASSQDRGEGSPLHF. The DNA of the CDR3 is TGCGCCAGCAGCCAAGACCGGGGGGAAGGTTCACCCCTCCACTTT.

This clone was observed a handful of times. The chain carries TRBV27 and TRBJ2-2, with 8 bases lining up with TRBD2. V lost 3 bases and J lost 5; bases outside the gene matches: 5. Germline V gene lookup returns CDR1 MNHEY and CDR2 SMNVEV (reference sequence). The CDR3 covers 15 residues. CDR3 protein: CASSFSGGGTGELFF. The DNA for the CDR3 is TGTGCCAGCAGTTTCAGCGGGGGAGGGACCGGGGAGCTGTTTTTT.

The rearrangement links TRBV6-1 to TRBJ1-1; D perhaps matches TRBD1 (5 bases). V lost 7 bases and J 3 bases, leaving 12 bases between the germline ends. From germline, CDR1 is MNHNS and CDR2 SASEGT. This CDR3 contains 13 residues. CDR3: CASTVRVDTEAFF. CDR3 bases: TGTGCCAGCACGGTCAGGGTGGACACTGAAGCTTTCTTT.

The chain joins TRBV9 to TRBJ2-3; maybe TRBD1 (5 bases). This CDR3 has 14 residues. V was clipped by 6 bases and J by 6 bases, with 17 bases between them. Germline CDR1 SGDLS, CDR2 YYNGEE. CDR3 in DNA: TGTGCCAGCACAGGGCCAGGGTCGGTGGATACGCAGTATTTT. Its protein is CASTGPGSVDTQYF.

The chain recombines TRBV5-1 with TRBJ2-1; TRBD2 agrees at 9 bases. CDR3 length: 19 amino acids. CDR1 SGHRS and CDR2 YFSETQ come from the germline V gene. V trimming: 0 bases; J trimming: 4 bases; junction bases outside the gene matches: 14. This CDR3 is CASSLGLAGSLIPYNEQFF. The CDR3 nucleotides read TGCGCCAGCAGCTTGGGGCTAGCGGGGAGCCTAATCCCTTACAATGAGCAGTTCTTC. The full variable domain, with the rest looked up from reference TRBV5-1 and TRBJ2-1, is KAGVTQTPRYLIKTRGQQVTLSCSPISGHRSVSWYQQTPGQGLQFLFEYFSETQRNKGNFPGRFSGRQFSNSRSEMNVSTLELGDSALYLCASSLGLAGSLIPYNEQFFGPGTRLTVL.

This clone was detected a few times. V and J are TRBV7-9 and TRBJ2-7; 8 bases are a match to TRBD1. From germline, CDR1 is SEHNR and CDR2 FQNEAQ (reference sequence). Trimming cost V 5 bases and J 6 bases; bases outside gene matches: 3. This CDR3 contains 12 residues. The DNA of the CDR3 is TGTGCCAGCAGCACAGGACAGGGCGAGCAGTACTTC. Amino acid sequence: CASSTGQGEQYF. Variable domain in full (rest from reference TRBV7-9 and TRBJ2-7): DTGVSQNPRHKITKRGQNVTFRCDPISEHNRLYWYRQTLGQGPEFLTYFQNEAQLEKSRLLSDRFSAERPKGSFSTLEIQRTEQGDSAMYLCASSTGQGEQYFGPGTRLTVT.

The chain is built from TRBV6-5 and TRBJ2-1, with 8 bases identical to TRBD1. The CDR3 length is 15 residues. Germline V gene data show CDR1 as MNHEY and CDR2 as SVGAGI. V shed 4 bases, J shed 2 bases, and the junction held 4 bases outside the gene matches. The CDR3 DNA reads TGTGCCAGCAGTTGGACAGGGCCGCCCTACAATGAGCAGTTCTTC. This sequence encodes CASSWTGPPYNEQFF.

The V and J genes are TRBV30 and TRBJ1-2; TRBD1 agrees at 7 bases. Germline values: CDR1 GTSNPN, CDR2 SVGIG (reference sequence). The V and J ends lost 0 bases and 8 bases, in that order; junction bases with no gene match: 6. The CDR3 has 13 amino acids. DNA of the CDR3: TGTGCCTGGAGTGTTACAGGGGAGCTGGGCTACACCTTC. It specifies CAWSVTGELGYTF.

This sequence joins TRBV11-2 and TRBJ2-1; weak D call: TRBD1 (6 bases). Trimming pared 0 bases from V and 8 bases from J, leaving 11 bases between. Germline assignment: CDR1 SGHAT and CDR2 FQNNGV. This CDR3 has 14 residues. The CDR3 region is CASSLDQGWDEQFF. The CDR3 coding sequence is TGTGCCAGCAGCTTAGATCAGGGGTGGGATGAGCAGTTCTTC.

V is TRBV6-5 and J is TRBJ2-2; D perhaps matches TRBD1 (6 bases). The CDR3 is 12 residues long. Germline lookup yields CDR1 MNHEY and CDR2 SVGAGI. Trimming pared 6 bases from V and 8 bases from J, leaving 10 bases between. As DNA, the CDR3 is TGTGCCAGCAGCAGGGGCGGAGGGGAGCTGTTTTTT. Protein: CASSRGGGELFF.

The chain couples TRBV19 to TRBJ1-1; 7 bases fit TRBD1. Germline V gene lookup returns CDR1 LNHDA and CDR2 SQIVND (reference sequence). The CDR3 is made up of 17 amino acids. J gave up 1 base and V 6 bases, and 14 bases lay outside the gene matches. The CDR3 coding sequence is TGTGCCAGTAGGCCCATTCGGGACAGTTGGGGGAACACTGAAGCTTTCTTT. This gives the protein CASRPIRDSWGNTEAFF. Full variable domain (remainder filled in from reference TRBV19 and TRBJ1-1): DGGITQSPKYLFRKEGQNVTLSCEQNLNHDAMYWYRQDPGQGLRLIYYSQIVNDFQKGDIAEGYSVSREKKESFPLTVTSAQKNPTAFYLCASRPIRDSWGNTEAFFGQGTRLTVV.

The V call is TRBV4-1, the J call TRBJ2-1, with a weak D call TRBD1 (5 bases). Germline V lookup: CDR1 MGHRA, CDR2 YSYEKL. The CDR3 covers 16 residues. V was trimmed by 0 bases and J by 3 bases, leaving 12 bases between them. CDR3 nucleotide sequence: TGCGCCAGCAGCCAAGAATATCGGACACGCTACAATGAGCAGTTCTTC. This gives the protein CASSQEYRTRYNEQFF.

Turning to this clone: The identical CDR3 is also encoded by other nucleotide sequences in the sample. The chain joins TRBV4-3 to TRBJ2-5, with 14 nucleotides matching TRBD2. The CDR3 runs to 15 residues. CDR1 is LGHNA and CDR2 is YSLEER in the germline V gene. Losses at the gene ends were 4 bases for V and 3 bases for J; bases not matched to a gene: 1. In DNA, the CDR3 is TGCGCCAGCAGCCTGGGACTAGCGGGGGAAGAGACCCAGTACTTC. Translation: CASSLGLAGEETQYF.

This clone has more than one count but fewer than ten. CDR3 in DNA: TGTGCCAGCAGCTTAGACAGGGGGTCTGAAGCTTTCTTT. Protein sequence: CASSLDRGSEAFF. The chain couples TRBV11-2 to TRBJ1-1, with 7 bases aligning to TRBD1. Unmatched junction bases numbered 1, after V lost 0 bases and J lost 6 bases. Germline V gene sequence: CDR1 SGHAT, CDR2 FQNNGV. The CDR3 extends over 13 amino acids.

This clone was counted between two and nine times. The chain recombines TRBV5-4 with TRBJ2-7, with D tentatively TRBD1 (6 bases). The V gene's germline CDR1 is SGHNT and CDR2 YYREEE (reference sequence). The CDR3 is made up of 14 amino acids. V lost 4 bases and J 3 bases, leaving 14 bases between the germline ends. DNA for the CDR3: TGTGCCAGCAGCGACGACGACAGGAACTACGAGCAGTACTTC. Residues: CASSDDDRNYEQYF.

The chain carries TRBV28 and TRBJ1-1; tentative D call: TRBD1 (5 bases). Germline loops: CDR1 MDHEN, CDR2 SYDVKM. The CDR3 totals 14 residues. The V end lost 5 bases, the J end lost 4 bases, and 14 bases lay between the germline ends. The CDR3 nucleotides read TGTGCCAGCAGTCAGGGCTCAGGTCGCACTGAAGCTTTCTTT. Translation gives CASSQGSGRTEAFF.

J is TRBJ2-5 and V is TRBV5-1; 14 bases match TRBD2. Germline V gene lookup returns CDR1 SGHRS and CDR2 YFSETQ. CDR3 length: 16 amino acids. V was pared by 4 bases and J by 3 bases, with 5 bases of the junction left unmatched. The CDR3 bases are TGCGCCAGCAGCCCGAGGACTAGCGGGGGGAAAGAGACCCAGTACTTC. It specifies CASSPRTSGGKETQYF. Using reference TRBV5-1 and TRBJ2-5 for the parts outside the CDR3, the full variable domain is KAGVTQTPRYLIKTRGQQVTLSCSPISGHRSVSWYQQTPGQGLQFLFEYFSETQRNKGNFPGRFSGRQFSNSRSEMNVSTLELGDSALYLCASSPRTSGGKETQYFGPGTRLLVL.

The rearrangement joins TRBV6-5 to TRBJ1-1; TRBD1 agrees at 8 bases. The germline V gene has CDR1 MNHEY and CDR2 SVGAGI. The CDR3 contains 14 residues. Trimming cost V 4 bases and J 4 bases; bases outside gene matches: 5. CDR3 coding DNA: TGTGCCAGCAGTTCAGGGACAGGCTCCACTGAAGCTTTCTTT. This sequence encodes CASSSGTGSTEAFF.

CDR3 nucleotide sequence: TGTGCCATCACAGCGGGGAATGAGCAGTTCTTC. Protein product: CAITAGNEQFF. The J gene is TRBJ2-1, the V gene TRBV10-3; 7 bases fit TRBD2. CDR1 and CDR2 from the germline V gene are ENHRY and SYGVKD. This CDR3 is built from 11 residues. V was clipped by 7 bases and J by 7 bases; unmatched bases: 1.

The rearrangement uses TRBV10-3 and TRBJ2-3; maybe TRBD1 (6 bases). Germline V lookup: CDR1 ENHRY, CDR2 SYGVKD. The V gene lost 5 bases and the J gene lost 0 bases, with 9 bases spanning the gap. CDR3 length: 14 amino acids. The CDR3 DNA is TGTGCCATCAGTAGACAGGAAAGCACAGATACGCAGTATTTT. As protein: CAISRQESTDTQYF.

This chain uses TRBV5-1 with TRBJ2-3, with 10 bases fitting TRBD1. CDR3 length equals 16 residues. The germline gives CDR1 SGHRS, CDR2 YFSETQ. V gave up 4 bases and J gave up 3 bases; unmatched junction bases: 8. CDR3 region: CASSLWTGGTTDTQYF. Here the CDR3 DNA reads TGCGCCAGCAGCCTTTGGACAGGGGGAACGACAGATACGCAGTATTTT.

The V call is TRBV19, the J call TRBJ2-5; 10 bases are shared with TRBD2. This CDR3 is 15 amino acids long. Germline V gene lookup returns CDR1 LNHDA and CDR2 SQIVND (reference sequence). V lost 2 bases to trimming and J lost 1 base; unmatched junction nucleotides: 1. The CDR3 spells CASSISSGGQETQYF. DNA of the CDR3: TGTGCCAGTAGTATATCTAGCGGGGGCCAAGAGACCCAGTACTTC.